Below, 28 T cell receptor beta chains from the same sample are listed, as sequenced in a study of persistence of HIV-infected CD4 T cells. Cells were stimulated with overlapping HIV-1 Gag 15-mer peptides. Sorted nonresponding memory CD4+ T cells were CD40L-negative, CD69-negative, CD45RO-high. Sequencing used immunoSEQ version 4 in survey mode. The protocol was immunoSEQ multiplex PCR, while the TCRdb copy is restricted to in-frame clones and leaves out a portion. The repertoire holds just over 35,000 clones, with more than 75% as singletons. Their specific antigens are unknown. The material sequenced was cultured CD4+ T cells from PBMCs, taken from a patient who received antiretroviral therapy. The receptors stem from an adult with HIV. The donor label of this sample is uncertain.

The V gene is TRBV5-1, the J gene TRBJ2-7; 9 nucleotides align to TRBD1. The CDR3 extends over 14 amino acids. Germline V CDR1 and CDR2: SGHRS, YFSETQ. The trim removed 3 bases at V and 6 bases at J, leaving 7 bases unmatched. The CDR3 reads CASSSAGTGSEQYF. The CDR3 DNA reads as TGCGCCAGCAGCTCCGCCGGGACAGGGTCCGAGCAGTACTTC.

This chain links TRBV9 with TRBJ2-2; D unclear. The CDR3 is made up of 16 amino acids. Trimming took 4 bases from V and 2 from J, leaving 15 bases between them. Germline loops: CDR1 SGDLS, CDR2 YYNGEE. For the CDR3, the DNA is TGTGCCAGCAGCTTAGACTTCGGAGAAAACACCGGGGAGCTGTTTTTT. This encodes CASSLDFGENTGELFF.

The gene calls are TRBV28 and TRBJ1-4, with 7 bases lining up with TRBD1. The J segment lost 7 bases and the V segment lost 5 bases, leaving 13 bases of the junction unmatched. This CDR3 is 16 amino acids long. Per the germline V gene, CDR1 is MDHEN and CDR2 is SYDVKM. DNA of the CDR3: TGTGCCAGCAGTCTAGGACAGGTCCCCGTGTCTGAAAAACTGTTTTTT. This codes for CASSLGQVPVSEKLFF.

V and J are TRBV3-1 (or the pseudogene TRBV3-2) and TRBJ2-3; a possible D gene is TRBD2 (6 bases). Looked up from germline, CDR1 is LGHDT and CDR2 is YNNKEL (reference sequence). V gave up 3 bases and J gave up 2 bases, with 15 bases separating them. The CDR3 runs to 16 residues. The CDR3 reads CASSQVTAGHTDTQYF. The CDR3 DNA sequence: TGTGCCAGCAGCCAGGTGACGGCGGGGCACACAGATACGCAGTATTTT.

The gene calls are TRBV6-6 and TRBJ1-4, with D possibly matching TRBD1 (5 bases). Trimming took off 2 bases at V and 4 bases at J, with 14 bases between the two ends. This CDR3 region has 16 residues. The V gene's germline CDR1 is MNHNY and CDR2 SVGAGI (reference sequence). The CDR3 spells CASSYRRGALNEKLFF. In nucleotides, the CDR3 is TGTGCCAGCAGTTACCGACGTGGGGCCCTTAATGAAAAACTGTTTTTT.

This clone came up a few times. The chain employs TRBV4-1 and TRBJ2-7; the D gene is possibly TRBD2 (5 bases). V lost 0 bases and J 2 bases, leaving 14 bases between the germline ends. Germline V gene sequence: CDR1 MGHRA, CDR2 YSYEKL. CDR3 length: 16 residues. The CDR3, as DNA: TGCGCCAGCAGCCAAGAATTTGGCGGGTGGGCCTACGAGCAGTACTTC. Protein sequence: CASSQEFGGWAYEQYF.

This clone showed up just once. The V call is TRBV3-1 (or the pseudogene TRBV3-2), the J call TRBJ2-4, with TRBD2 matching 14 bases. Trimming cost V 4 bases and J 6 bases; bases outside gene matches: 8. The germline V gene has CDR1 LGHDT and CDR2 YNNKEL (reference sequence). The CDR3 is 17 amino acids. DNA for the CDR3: TGTGCCAGCAGCCGAGAAGGACTAGCGGGGGGAGTAAACATTCAGTACTTC. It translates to CASSREGLAGGVNIQYF.

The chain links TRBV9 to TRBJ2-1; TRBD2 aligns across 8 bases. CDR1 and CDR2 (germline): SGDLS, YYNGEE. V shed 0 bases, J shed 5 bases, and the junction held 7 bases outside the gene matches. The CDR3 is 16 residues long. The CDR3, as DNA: TGTGCCAGCAGCGTAGTCAGCGCGGGGGGACACAATGAGCAGTTCTTC. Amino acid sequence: CASSVVSAGGHNEQFF.

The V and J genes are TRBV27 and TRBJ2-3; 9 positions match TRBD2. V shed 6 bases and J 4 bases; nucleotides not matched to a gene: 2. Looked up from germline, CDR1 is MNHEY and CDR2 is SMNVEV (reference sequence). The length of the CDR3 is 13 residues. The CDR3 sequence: CASRIAGADTQYF. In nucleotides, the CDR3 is TGTGCCAGCAGGATAGCGGGGGCAGATACGCAGTATTTT.

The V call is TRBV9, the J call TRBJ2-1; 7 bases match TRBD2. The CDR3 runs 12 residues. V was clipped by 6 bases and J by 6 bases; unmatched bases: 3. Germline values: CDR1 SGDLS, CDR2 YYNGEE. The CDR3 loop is CASTRGGNEQFF. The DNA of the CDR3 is TGTGCCAGCACCCGCGGGGGCAATGAGCAGTTCTTC.

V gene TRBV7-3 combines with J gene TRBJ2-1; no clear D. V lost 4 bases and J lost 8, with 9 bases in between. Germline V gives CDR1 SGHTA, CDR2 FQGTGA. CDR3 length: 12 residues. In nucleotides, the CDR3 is TGTGCCAGCAGCTCCTCATTCGATGAGCAGTTCTTC. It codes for CASSSSFDEQFF.

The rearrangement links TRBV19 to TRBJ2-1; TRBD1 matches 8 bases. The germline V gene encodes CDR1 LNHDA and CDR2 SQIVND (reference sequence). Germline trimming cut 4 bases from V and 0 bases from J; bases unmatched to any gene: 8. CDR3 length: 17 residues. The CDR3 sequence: CASSKTGVVLSYNEQFF. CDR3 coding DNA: TGTGCCAGTAGTAAGACAGGGGTCGTACTCTCCTACAATGAGCAGTTCTTC.

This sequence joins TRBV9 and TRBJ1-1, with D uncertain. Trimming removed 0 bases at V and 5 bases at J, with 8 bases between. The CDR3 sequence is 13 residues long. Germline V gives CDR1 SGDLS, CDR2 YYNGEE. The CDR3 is CASSVVAGTEAFF. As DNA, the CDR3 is TGTGCCAGCAGCGTAGTTGCGGGGACTGAAGCTTTCTTT.

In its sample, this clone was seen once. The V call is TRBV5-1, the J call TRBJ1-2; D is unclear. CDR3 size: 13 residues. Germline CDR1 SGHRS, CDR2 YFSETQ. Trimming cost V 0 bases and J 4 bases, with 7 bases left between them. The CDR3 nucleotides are TGCGCCAGCAGCTTGGCGGAGAGCTATGGCTACACCTTC. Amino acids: CASSLAESYGYTF.

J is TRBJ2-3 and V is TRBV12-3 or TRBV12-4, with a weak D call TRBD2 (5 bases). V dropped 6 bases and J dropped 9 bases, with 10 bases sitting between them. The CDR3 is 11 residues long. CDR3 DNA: TGTGCCAGCAGCCAACTAGGGACGCAGTATTTT. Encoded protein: CASSQLGTQYF.

Here the CDR3 DNA reads TGTGCCAGTGGAAGCTCCTACGAGCAGTACTTC. It codes for CASGSSYEQYF. The chain links TRBV6-1 to TRBJ2-7; D ambiguous. Trimming pared 9 bases from V and 0 bases from J, leaving 6 bases between. CDR3 length: 11 residues. The germline CDR1 and CDR2 sequences are MNHNS and SASEGT.

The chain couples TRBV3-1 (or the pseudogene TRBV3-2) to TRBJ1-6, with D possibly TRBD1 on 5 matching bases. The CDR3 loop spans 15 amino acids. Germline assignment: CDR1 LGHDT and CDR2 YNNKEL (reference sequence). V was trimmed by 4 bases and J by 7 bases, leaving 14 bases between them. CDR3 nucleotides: TGTGCCAGCAGCCTCCCGGGACCTGGGAATTCACCCCTCCACTTT. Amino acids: CASSLPGPGNSPLHF.

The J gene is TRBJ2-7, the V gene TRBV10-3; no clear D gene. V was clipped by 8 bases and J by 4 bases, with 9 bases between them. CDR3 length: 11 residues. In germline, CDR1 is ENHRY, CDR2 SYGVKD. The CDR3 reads CAISAGYEQYF. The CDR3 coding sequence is TGTGCCATCTCGGCCGGATACGAGCAGTACTTC.

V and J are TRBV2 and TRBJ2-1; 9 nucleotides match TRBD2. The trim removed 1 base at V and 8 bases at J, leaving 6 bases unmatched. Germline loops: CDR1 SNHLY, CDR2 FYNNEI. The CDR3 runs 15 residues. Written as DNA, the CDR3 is TGTGCCAGCAGTGAAGGCGGGGGGGCTTTGGATGAGCAGTTCTTC. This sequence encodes CASSEGGGALDEQFF.

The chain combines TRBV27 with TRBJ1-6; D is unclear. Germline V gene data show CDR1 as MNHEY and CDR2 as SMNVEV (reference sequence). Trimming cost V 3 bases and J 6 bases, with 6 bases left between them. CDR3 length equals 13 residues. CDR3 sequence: CASSFWANSPLHF. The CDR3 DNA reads TGTGCCAGCAGTTTTTGGGCTAATTCACCCCTCCACTTT.

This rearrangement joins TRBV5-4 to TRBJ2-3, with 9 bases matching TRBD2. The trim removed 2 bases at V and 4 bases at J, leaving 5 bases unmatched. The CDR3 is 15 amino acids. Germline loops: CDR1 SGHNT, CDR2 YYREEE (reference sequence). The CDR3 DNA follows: TGTGCCAGCAGCTTCGGGACTAGCCTACCAGATACGCAGTATTTT. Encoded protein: CASSFGTSLPDTQYF.

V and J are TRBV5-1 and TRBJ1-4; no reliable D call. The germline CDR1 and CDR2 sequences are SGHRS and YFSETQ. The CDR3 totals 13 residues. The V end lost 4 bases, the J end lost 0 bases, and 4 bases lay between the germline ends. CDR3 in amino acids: CASSRSTNEKLFF. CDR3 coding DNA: TGCGCCAGCAGCCGTTCAACTAATGAAAAACTGTTTTTT.

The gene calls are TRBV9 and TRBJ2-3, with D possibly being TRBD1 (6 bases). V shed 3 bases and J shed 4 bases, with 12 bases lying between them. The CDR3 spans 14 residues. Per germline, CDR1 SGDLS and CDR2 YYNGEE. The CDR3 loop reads CASSAKGVADTQYF. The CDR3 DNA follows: TGTGCCAGCAGCGCTAAGGGGGTGGCAGATACGCAGTATTTT.

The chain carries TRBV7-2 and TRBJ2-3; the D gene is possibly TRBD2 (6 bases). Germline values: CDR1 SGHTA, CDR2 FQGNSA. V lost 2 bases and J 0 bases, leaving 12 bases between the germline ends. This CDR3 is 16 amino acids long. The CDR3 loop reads CASSLIPGASTDTQYF. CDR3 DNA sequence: TGTGCCAGCAGCTTAATCCCGGGAGCTAGCACAGATACGCAGTATTTT.

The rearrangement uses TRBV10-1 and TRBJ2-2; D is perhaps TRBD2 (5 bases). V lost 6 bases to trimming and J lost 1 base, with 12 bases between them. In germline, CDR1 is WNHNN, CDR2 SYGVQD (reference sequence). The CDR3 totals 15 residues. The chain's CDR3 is CASSLGAENTGELFF. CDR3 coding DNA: TGCGCCAGCAGCCTAGGAGCGGAGAACACCGGGGAGCTGTTTTTT.

CDR3 sequence (DNA): TGCGCCAGCAGCTTGTTGGGGGGTAATGAAAAACTGTTTTTT. It codes for CASSLLGGNEKLFF. The chain uses TRBV5-1 and TRBJ1-4, with D possibly TRBD1 on 5 matching bases. V lost 1 base to trimming and J lost 4 bases, with 8 bases between them. Per germline, CDR1 SGHRS and CDR2 YFSETQ. The CDR3 is 14 amino acids.

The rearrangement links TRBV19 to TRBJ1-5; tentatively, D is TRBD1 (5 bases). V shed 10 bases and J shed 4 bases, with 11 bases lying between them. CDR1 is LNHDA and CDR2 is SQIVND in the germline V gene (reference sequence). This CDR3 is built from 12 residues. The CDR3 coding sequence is TGTGCCATTGGACACATGAATCAGCCCCAGCATTTT. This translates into CAIGHMNQPQHF.

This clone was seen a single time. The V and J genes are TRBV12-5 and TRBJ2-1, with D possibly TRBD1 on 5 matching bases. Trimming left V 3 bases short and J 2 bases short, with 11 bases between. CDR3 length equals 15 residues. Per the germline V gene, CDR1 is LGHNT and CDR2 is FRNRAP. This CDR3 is CASGFAQGPYNEQFF. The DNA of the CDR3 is TGTGCTAGTGGTTTTGCGCAGGGCCCCTACAATGAGCAGTTCTTC.